This passage covers 5 T cell receptor beta chains from one sample sequenced in a study of blood T cell repertoires in COVID-19 (dated by TCRdb to the early 2020s). Library preparation used the immunoSEQ multiplex PCR assay. TCRdb carries this immuneACCESS record with in-frame sequences only. Its versions omit some clonotypes, under half of them owing to an unresolved V gene in the studies checked, with the rest unexplained. The sample includes 270,000 or so clones, with 89% observed a single time. The leading ten clones occupy 0.94% of the sample. What was sequenced was peripheral blood. The source of these receptors is a woman aged 40 to 50 who had recovered from COVID-19.

The J gene is TRBJ1-1, the V gene TRBV7-2; 11 bases map to TRBD1. The CDR3 is made up of 15 amino acids. Germline V gives CDR1 SGHTA, CDR2 FQGNSA. V shed 0 bases and J 5 bases; nucleotides not matched to a gene: 2. CDR3 coding DNA: TGTGCCAGCAGCTTAGCGGACAGGGGGCGGACTGAAGCTTTCTTT. Translated, it gives CASSLADRGRTEAFF. Drawing the rest from reference TRBV7-2 and TRBJ1-1, the complete variable domain is GAGVSQSPSNKVTEKGKDVELRCDPISGHTALYWYRQSLGQGLEFLIYFQGNSAPDKSGLPSDRFSAERTGGSVSTLTIQRTQQEDSAVYLCASSLADRGRTEAFFGQGTRLTVV.

This chain joins TRBV6-5 and TRBJ2-5; 13 nucleotides align to TRBD2. Per germline, CDR1 MNHEY and CDR2 SVGAGI. The CDR3 sequence is 15 residues long. The trim removed 5 bases at V and 7 bases at J, leaving 7 bases unmatched. The CDR3: CASSNGLAGDRTQYF. The CDR3 bases are TGTGCCAGCAGTAACGGACTAGCGGGAGACCGGACCCAGTACTTC.

The genes are TRBV5-1 and TRBJ2-1; D may be TRBD2 (5 bases). Trimming stripped 5 bases from V and 7 bases from J, with 16 bases between. Germline CDR1 is SGHRS and CDR2 is YFSETQ. The length of the CDR3 is 14 residues. The CDR3: CASSSDWPSNEQFF. CDR3 nucleotide sequence: TGCGCCAGCAGTTCGGACTGGCCCTCGAATGAGCAGTTCTTC.

This chain connects TRBV14 to TRBJ2-1, with TRBD2 matching over 8 bases. Germline CDR1 and CDR2: SGHDN and FVKESK. After removal of 0 bases from V and 2 bases from J, the junction contained 6 bases not matched to a gene. The CDR3 contains 17 residues. CDR3 residues: CASSQEFSGGPYNEQFF. The CDR3 DNA sequence: TGTGCCAGCAGCCAAGAATTCAGCGGGGGCCCCTACAATGAGCAGTTCTTC. Together with reference TRBV14 and TRBJ2-1, the CDR3 gives the full variable domain: EAGVTQFPSHSVIEKGQTVTLRCDPISGHDNLYWYRRVMGKEIKFLLHFVKESKQDESGMPNNRFLAERTGGTYSTLKVQPAELEDSGVYFCASSQEFSGGPYNEQFFGPGTRLTVL.

The chain has TRBV6-6 and TRBJ2-1; 7 bases map to TRBD2. The CDR3 length is 15 residues. The ends lost 6 bases at V and 9 bases at J; junction bases unmatched: 14. Germline V gene data show CDR1 as MNHNY and CDR2 as SVGAGI (reference sequence). DNA of the CDR3: TGTGCCAGCAGCAACGAGGGCGGGAGACACGGTGAGCAGTTCTTC. Its translation: CASSNEGGRHGEQFF.